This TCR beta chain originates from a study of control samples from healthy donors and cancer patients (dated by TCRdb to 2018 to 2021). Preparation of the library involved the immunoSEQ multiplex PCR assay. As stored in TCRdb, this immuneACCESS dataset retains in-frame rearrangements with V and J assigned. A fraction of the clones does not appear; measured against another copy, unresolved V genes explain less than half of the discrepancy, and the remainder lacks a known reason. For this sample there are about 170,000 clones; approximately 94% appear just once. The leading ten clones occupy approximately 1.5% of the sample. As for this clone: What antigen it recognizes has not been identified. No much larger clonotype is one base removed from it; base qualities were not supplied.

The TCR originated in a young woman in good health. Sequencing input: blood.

The CDR3 sequence is CASMNNGEGGGYTF. Here is the DNA: TGTGCCAGCATGAACAATGGGGAGGGCGGGGGCTACACCTTC. The rearrangement combines TRBV2 with TRBJ1-2, with the D gene not clear enough to name. The germline V gene encodes CDR1 SNHLY and CDR2 FYNNEI. Trimming at the junction amounts to 7 bases on V and 8 bases on J, and the germline ends lie 20 bases apart. From cysteine to phenylalanine, the CDR3 is 14 amino acids long. Only the CDR3 portion is preserved as DNA: 42 bases, with reading frame beginning at the first base.